The 8 T cell receptor beta chains reported below all come from one sample, sequenced in a study of a mutant IDH1 vaccine in newly diagnosed glioma. Time point denoted: week 35, safety follow-up. A single vaccine dose contained 300 ug of mutant IDH1 20-mer peptide, and topical imiquimod was used with it. Using immunoSEQ multiplex PCR, the repertoire was profiled, and TCRdb retains in-frame clones only, with some absent. The sample lists tens of thousands of clones, approximately 84% occurring once. For these receptors, no antigen is known. The specimen was PBMCs, collected from a glioma patient whose treatment included an IDH1 peptide vaccine. These receptors were collected from a man younger than 35 with glioma.

This chain connects TRBV9 to TRBJ2-2; 9 bases map to TRBD1. The junction had 9 bases not matched to a gene; V was cut back by 3 bases and J by 3 bases. The CDR3 contains 17 residues. Germline values: CDR1 SGDLS, CDR2 YYNGEE. CDR3 amino acids: CASSAPTTGGDTGELFF. The CDR3 bases are TGTGCCAGCAGCGCGCCCACGACAGGGGGGGACACCGGGGAGCTGTTTTTT.

As DNA, the CDR3 is TGCAGCGTTGGTCTGTTAAACTATGGCTACACCTTC. Amino acids: CSVGLLNYGYTF. The chain is built from TRBV29-1 and TRBJ1-2; D is uncertain. The germline CDR1 and CDR2 sequences are SQVTM and ANQGSEA. CDR3 length: 12 residues. V lost 4 bases, J lost 2 bases, and 8 bases lay in between. Variable domain in full (rest from reference TRBV29-1 and TRBJ1-2): SAVISQKPSRDICQRGTSLTIQCQVDSQVTMMFWYRQQPGQSLTLIATANQGSEATYESGFVIDKFPISRPNLTFSTLTVSNMSPEDSSIYLCSVGLLNYGYTFGSGTRLTVV.

A few counts support this clone. The chain carries TRBV4-2 and TRBJ2-1, with unresolved D. The ends were cut back, 0 bases at V and 4 bases at J, with 16 bases in the middle. The CDR3 has 17 amino acids. CDR1 and CDR2 (germline): LGHNA, YNFKEQ. CDR3: CASSQEASAEPYNEQFF. The CDR3 DNA reads TGTGCCAGCAGCCAAGAGGCGTCGGCGGAACCATACAATGAGCAGTTCTTC.

The chain recombines TRBV4-3 with TRBJ2-7; D is unclear. The V end lost 4 bases, the J end lost 0 bases, and 10 bases lay between the germline ends. The CDR3 contains 14 residues. Germline CDR1 reads LGHNA; CDR2 reads YSLEER. The CDR3 loop is CASSRRSYSYEQYF. The CDR3 DNA reads TGCGCCAGCAGCCGACGCAGTTACTCCTACGAGCAGTACTTC.

J is TRBJ1-1 and V is TRBV28; D ambiguous. Germline loops: CDR1 MDHEN, CDR2 SYDVKM. Trimming pared 4 bases from V and 3 bases from J, leaving 15 bases between. The CDR3 has 15 residues. The CDR3 DNA is TGTGCCAGCAGTTACGTCTCGCCTCCGGACACTGAAGCTTTCTTT. It specifies CASSYVSPPDTEAFF. The full variable domain, completed using reference TRBV28 and TRBJ1-1, is DVKVTQSSRYLVKRTGEKVFLECVQDMDHENMFWYRQDPGLGLRLIYFSYDVKMKEKGDIPEGYSVSREKKERFSLILESASTNQTSMYLCASSYVSPPDTEAFFGQGTRLTVV.

This chain links TRBV19 with TRBJ1-1; a possible D gene is TRBD1 (5 bases). This CDR3 comprises 17 residues. The germline gives CDR1 LNHDA, CDR2 SQIVND (reference sequence). The ends were cut back, 8 bases at V and 0 bases at J, with 22 bases in the middle. CDR3 sequence reads: CASQGTARVIMNTEAFF. The CDR3 DNA reads TGTGCCAGTCAAGGAACCGCCAGGGTCATCATGAACACTGAAGCTTTCTTT.

J is TRBJ2-3 and V is TRBV5-1; 7 nucleotides line up with TRBD1. Trimming took 0 bases from V and 1 from J; bases not matched to a gene: 5. Germline V gene sequence: CDR1 SGHRS, CDR2 YFSETQ. CDR3 length: 16 residues. CDR3 amino acids: CASSLGDRVGTDTQYF. The CDR3 DNA reads as TGCGCCAGCAGCTTGGGCGACAGGGTGGGCACAGATACGCAGTATTTT.

The chain couples TRBV18 to TRBJ1-4; weak D call: TRBD1 (5 bases). Germline loops: CDR1 KGHSH, CDR2 LQKENI. With 1 base removed from V and 8 bases from J, the gap between germline ends came to 14 bases. The CDR3 runs to 15 residues. This CDR3 reads CASSPLGESREKLFF. DNA for the CDR3: TGTGCCAGCTCACCACTGGGGGAGTCGCGCGAAAAACTGTTTTTT.